These 13 T cell receptor beta chains came from one sample sequenced in a study of blood T cell repertoires in COVID-19. Method: immunoSEQ multiplex PCR; TCRdb's copy keeps in-frame clones and lacks some. Seen here are about 140,000 clones, over 75% observed once, and the top ten hold around 3%. Sequencing was performed on PBMCs or T cells enriched from blood (not recorded which). These receptors were collected from a woman aged 50 to 65 who had recovered from COVID-19.

The chain couples TRBV4-1 to TRBJ1-2, with 9 bases that match TRBD1. The germline V gene encodes CDR1 MGHRA and CDR2 YSYEKL. The CDR3 loop spans 18 amino acids. With 2 bases clipped from V and 2 bases from J, the junction kept 12 bases outside the gene matches. Here the CDR3 DNA reads TGCGCCAGCAGCCAATTCGTTGCCGGGACAGGGAGAAACTATGGCTACACCTTC. Translation gives CASSQFVAGTGRNYGYTF.

This clone showed up just once. The rearrangement uses TRBV6-5 and TRBJ2-7; 8 bases line up with TRBD2. CDR3 length equals 16 residues. Germline CDR1 MNHEY, CDR2 SVGAGI. With 0 bases clipped from V and 3 bases from J, the junction kept 7 bases outside the gene matches. CDR3 sequence reads: CASSYSRSGSYYEQYF. The CDR3 coding sequence is TGTGCCAGCAGTTACTCGCGCAGCGGGAGTTACTACGAGCAGTACTTC.

The V gene is TRBV12-3 or TRBV12-4, the J gene TRBJ2-7; tentatively, D is TRBD2 (5 bases). CDR3 length equals 12 residues. Trimming took 5 bases from V and 5 from J, leaving 10 bases between them. In nucleotides, the CDR3 is TGTGCCAGCAGTACGCTAGCAGACGAGCAGTACTTC. Translation gives CASSTLADEQYF.

This clone was found a few times. The V call is TRBV20-1, the J call TRBJ2-3, with 12 positions matching TRBD2. The CDR3 contains 16 residues. The V gene end was trimmed by 3 bases and the J gene end by 3 bases; junction bases not matched to a gene: 7. Germline assignment: CDR1 DFQATT and CDR2 SNEGSKA (reference sequence). DNA of the CDR3: TGCAGTGCTAGTTACGGACTAGCGGGAAGGACAGATACGCAGTATTTT. It encodes CSASYGLAGRTDTQYF.

This chain uses TRBV14 with TRBJ2-7, with 7 bases lining up with TRBD1. The CDR3 contains 15 residues. V trimming: 1 base; J trimming: 4 bases; junction bases outside the gene matches: 7. CDR1 and CDR2 (germline): SGHDN, FVKESK. As DNA, the CDR3 is TGTGCCAGCAGCCAAGGACAGGGAGCGGTTTACGAGCAGTACTTC. Translated, it gives CASSQGQGAVYEQYF. Supplemented by reference TRBV14 and TRBJ2-7, the full variable domain reads EAGVTQFPSHSVIEKGQTVTLRCDPISGHDNLYWYRRVMGKEIKFLLHFVKESKQDESGMPNNRFLAERTGGTYSTLKVQPAELEDSGVYFCASSQGQGAVYEQYFGPGTRLTVT.

This chain joins TRBV5-5 and TRBJ1-2; 8 bases match TRBD1. V trimming: 0 bases; J trimming: 4 bases; junction bases outside the gene matches: 2. Germline CDR1 and CDR2: SGHKS and YYEKEE (reference sequence). The CDR3 loop spans 14 amino acids. CDR3: CASSLGTGGYGYTF. The CDR3 DNA reads as TGTGCCAGCAGCTTGGGTACAGGGGGCTATGGCTACACCTTC.

V gene TRBV10-3 combines with J gene TRBJ2-7, with 7 nucleotides matching TRBD1. Germline CDR1 and CDR2: ENHRY and SYGVKD. With 8 bases clipped from V and 3 bases from J, the junction kept 4 bases outside the gene matches. This CDR3 is 12 amino acids long. CDR3 loop: CAIGPGGYEQYF. The CDR3 DNA reads as TGTGCCATCGGGCCAGGGGGCTACGAGCAGTACTTC.

The chain recombines TRBV7-2 with TRBJ2-3; possibly TRBD2 for D (5 bases). V was cut by 6 bases and J by 1 base, with 8 bases left in between. Looked up from germline, CDR1 is SGHTA and CDR2 is FQGNSA. CDR3 length: 13 amino acids. The DNA of the CDR3 is TGTGCCAGCAGGAGGCGGGGCACAGATACGCAGTATTTT. Translated: CASRRRGTDTQYF.

The V call is TRBV18, the J call TRBJ2-1, with 8 bases fitting TRBD1. The CDR3 consists of 14 residues. Per the germline V gene, CDR1 is KGHSH and CDR2 is LQKENI. The junction had 11 bases not matched to a gene; V was cut back by 8 bases and J by 8 bases. The CDR3 DNA sequence: TGTGCCAGCAGCCCGCCGACCAGGGGGCATGAGCAGTTCTTC. Translating gives CASSPPTRGHEQFF. Combining the CDR3 with reference TRBV18 and TRBJ2-1 gives the whole variable domain NAGVMQNPRHLVRRRGQEARLRCSPMKGHSHVYWYRQLPEEGLKFMVYLQKENIIDESGMPKERFSAEFPKEGPSILRIQQVVRGDSAAYFCASSPPTRGHEQFFGPGTRLTVL.

A single count supports this clone. The V call is TRBV2, the J call TRBJ2-7, with 8 bases identical to TRBD1. The trim removed 2 bases at V and 0 bases at J, leaving 6 bases unmatched. Germline-derived CDR1 and CDR2 are SNHLY and FYNNEI. The CDR3 has 16 amino acids. The CDR3 here is CASSEMGQANSYEQYF. In DNA, the CDR3 is TGTGCCAGCAGTGAAATGGGACAGGCGAACTCCTACGAGCAGTACTTC.

The gene calls are TRBV13 and TRBJ1-1; maybe TRBD1 (5 bases). V was shortened by 5 bases and J by 2 bases, with 12 bases between the two germline ends. The V gene's germline CDR1 is PRHDT and CDR2 FYEKMQ (reference sequence). The CDR3 length is 14 residues. The CDR3 DNA reads TGTGCCAGCAGCCCCCCCGACAGCAACACTGAAGCTTTCTTT. This sequence encodes CASSPPDSNTEAFF.

The gene calls are TRBV4-1 and TRBJ2-2; TRBD2 agrees at 10 bases. Trimming at V came to 0 bases and at J to 6 bases, leaving 10 bases not matched to a gene. In germline, CDR1 is MGHRA, CDR2 YSYEKL. The CDR3 runs to 18 residues. CDR3 amino acids: CASSQELTSGTRAGELFF. The CDR3 DNA follows: TGCGCCAGCAGCCAAGAATTAACTAGCGGGACAAGGGCCGGGGAGCTGTTTTTT.

This clone has more than one count but fewer than ten. The CDR3, as DNA: TGTGCCAGCAGTCCCTTAATGAGACAGAATTTGGAAGGCTACACCTTC. Encoded protein: CASSPLMRQNLEGYTF. J is TRBJ1-2 and V is TRBV27; D may be TRBD1 (5 bases). The CDR3 is 16 amino acids. Germline V gives CDR1 MNHEY, CDR2 SMNVEV (reference sequence). Deletions cut 5 bases from V and 8 bases from J, with 24 bases between.